The clone carrying this T cell receptor beta chain showed up many times. The antigen remains undetermined. A single record per CDR3 protein comes from TCRdb applying MiXCR to the RACE reads. Here the sample spans roughly 45,000 distinct CDR3 sequences, about 10% being singletons. This record comes from a study of human T cells and chemical hapten exposure. Sample time point: patch test 1, 2 weeks after DPC sensitization. As for treatment: therapeutic diphenylcyclopropenone sensitization with weekly scalp DPC. The template was total RNA from unfractionated whole blood. General study results and limits: With alopecia, donors may have immune responses unlike healthy people's. There was no change with DPC sensitization in TCRs above 1 in 1000 frequency.

The sequence came from a woman between 50 and 59 years old with alopecia areata. Some clones in this sample may be carry-over from other donors' samples. Sequenced material: whole blood, taken in connection with sensitization to the hapten diphenylcyclopropenone (DPC).

The CDR3: CAIADYSGRAKDEQYF. The DNA for the CDR3 is TGTGCCATAGCTGACTACAGCGGGAGGGCCAAGGACGAGCAGTACTTC. The chain uses TRBV10-3 and TRBJ2-7, with 10 nucleotides matching TRBD2. There are 16 residues in the CDR3. CDR1 ENHRY and CDR2 SYGVKD come from the germline V gene. V shed 9 bases and J 5 bases; nucleotides not matched to a gene: 16.